This TCR beta chain was identified during a study of cytomegalovirus exposure and HLA in healthy donors. Primers: 60 Vbeta forward and 13 Jbeta reverse. Only in-frame clones appear in the TCRdb table, and some are missing; sequencing was by immunoSEQ multiplex PCR. This table has roughly 100,000 clones, 64% appearing once. The sample comprised PBMCs. The origin of this receptor is a man aged 60-69 years in good health and CMV-seronegative.

The CDR3: CASSPGTSEIAHEQFF. CDR3 in DNA: TGCGCCAGCAGCCCGGGGACTAGCGAGATCGCCCATGAGCAGTTCTTC. The chain joins TRBV4-1 to TRBJ2-1; 10 bases are shared with TRBD2. The germline V gene has CDR1 MGHRA and CDR2 YSYEKL. The CDR3 loop spans 16 amino acids. With V trimmed by 4 bases and J by 8 bases, 11 bases remained unmatched.